These 3 T cell receptor beta chains were all obtained from the same sample, sequenced in a study of blood T cells in healthy people across ages. The use of a sample-barcoded 5' primer and a J-beta primer mix characterized a second PCR of about 7 to 12 cycles. TCRdb called the 5' RACE reads again in MiXCR, with one record for every CDR3 protein. Of some 550,000 distinct CDR3 sequences in the sample, roughly 48% were seen once. Sequenced: blood. The receptors come from an elderly man in good health.

The chain carries TRBV6-2 or TRBV6-3 and TRBJ1-5; 8 positions match TRBD1. Per the germline V gene, CDR1 is MNHEY and CDR2 is SVGEGT. V shed 6 bases and J 9 bases; nucleotides not matched to a gene: 7. This CDR3 has 13 amino acids. The CDR3 spells CASSTGGGWPQHF. The DNA of the CDR3 is TGTGCCAGCAGCACAGGGGGAGGGTGGCCCCAGCATTTT.

This clonotype has a handful of counts. The rearrangement joins TRBV7-9 to TRBJ1-1; D is undetermined. This CDR3 has 13 amino acids. The germline CDR1 and CDR2 sequences are SEHNR and FQNEAQ (reference sequence). Trimming pared 5 bases from V and 2 bases from J, leaving 9 bases between. CDR3 bases: TGTGCCAGCAGCCAAGCGGGCAACACTGAAGCTTTCTTT. Translation gives CASSQAGNTEAFF.

This chain joins TRBV5-1 and TRBJ1-1; 8 positions match TRBD1. This CDR3 spans 14 amino acids. J gave up 1 base and V 4 bases, and 3 bases lay outside the gene matches. Per the germline V gene, CDR1 is SGHRS and CDR2 is YFSETQ. The CDR3 region is CASSRTGSNTEAFF. The CDR3 DNA follows: TGCGCCAGCAGCCGGACAGGGTCGAACACTGAAGCTTTCTTT.